These T cell receptor beta chains were read from a single sample in a study of cytomegalovirus exposure and HLA in healthy donors. Sequencing used immunoSEQ multiplex PCR; TCRdb keeps in-frame clones, though not all of them. The sample has around 160,000 clones, approximately 70% seen once; the top ten hold around 1.6%. The sequenced sample was PBMCs. These receptors all come from a woman younger than 35 in good health and CMV-seronegative. Both conserved end residues are trimmed from each CDR3.

v_gene: TRBV7-9; j_gene: TRBJ2-2; CDR3aa: ASSTRTVWGELF
v_gene: TRBV7-2; j_gene: TRBJ1-6; CDR3aa: ASSLPSPVVAPLH
v_gene: TRBV18; j_gene: TRBJ1-2; CDR3aa: ASSPPDRGYGYT
v_gene: TRBV29-1; j_gene: TRBJ1-1; CDR3aa: SVGVRVNTEAF
v_gene: TRBV7-9; j_gene: TRBJ1-2; CDR3aa: ASSSRQGNYGYT
v_gene: TRBV29-1; j_gene: TRBJ2-7; CDR3aa: SVPTGGNSYEQY
v_gene: TRBV2; j_gene: TRBJ2-1; CDR3aa: ASSPSGVSSYNEQF
v_gene: TRBV11-3; j_gene: TRBJ2-1; CDR3aa: ASSSLREFYNEQF
v_gene: TRBV6-6; j_gene: TRBJ1-2; CDR3aa: ASSKDRDPKIASYT
v_gene: TRBV7-9; j_gene: TRBJ2-3; CDR3aa: ASSFGLAGGTDTQY
v_gene: TRBV4-1; j_gene: TRBJ1-2; CDR3aa: ASSQDSSYGYT
v_gene: TRBV4-3; j_gene: TRBJ1-5; CDR3aa: ASSQDLTGNQPQH
v_gene: TRBV5-1; j_gene: TRBJ1-1; CDR3aa: ASSLGPGNTEAF
v_gene: TRBV13; j_gene: TRBJ2-7; CDR3aa: ASSQGTGGYEQY
v_gene: TRBV7-2; j_gene: TRBJ2-3; CDR3aa: ASSLVALAGGLVTQY
v_gene: TRBV28; j_gene: TRBJ1-3; CDR3aa: ASSLGQDVN
v_gene: TRBV4-3; j_gene: TRBJ1-1; CDR3aa: ASSPALIGGNLGNTEAF
v_gene: TRBV14; j_gene: TRBJ1-1; CDR3aa: ASSQDGDRTQNTEAF
v_gene: TRBV18; j_gene: TRBJ2-7; CDR3aa: ASSPTQGGGHEQY
v_gene: TRBV6-4; j_gene: TRBJ2-1; CDR3aa: ASSPSGSPNEQF
v_gene: TRBV9; j_gene: TRBJ2-1; CDR3aa: ASSDPTSGRTNEQF
v_gene: TRBV6-6; j_gene: TRBJ2-2; CDR3aa: ASSYPDSSNTGELF
v_gene: TRBV2; j_gene: TRBJ1-5; CDR3aa: ASSQGQLNQPQH
v_gene: TRBV27; j_gene: TRBJ2-1; CDR3aa: ASSFGRGNNEQF
v_gene: TRBV15; j_gene: TRBJ2-2; CDR3aa: ATTEVGGPGTGELF
v_gene: TRBV11-2; j_gene: TRBJ1-1; CDR3aa: ASSFAGALNTEAF
v_gene: TRBV28; j_gene: NA; CDR3aa: ATRGGNYEQY
v_gene: TRBV7-8; j_gene: TRBJ2-6; CDR3aa: ASSFPLTGTVPSGANVLT
v_gene: TRBV6-5; j_gene: TRBJ1-5; CDR3aa: ATVREGNQPQH
v_gene: TRBV6-1; j_gene: TRBJ2-3; CDR3aa: ASSGLAGPASTDTQY